Sequencing of this T cell receptor (beta chain) was carried out in a study of blood T cell repertoires in COVID-19. Study details: The study drew acute and convalescent COVID-19 samples from the United States, Italy and Spain. Sample material is recorded as cDNA or gDNA derived from T cells, B-cell-depleted T cells, or PBMCs.

Germline V CDR1 and CDR2: SGDLS, YYNGEE. CDR3 length equals 17 residues. V lost 0 bases and J 4 bases, leaving 17 bases between the germline ends. In the authors' workflow: Reference gene primers were amplified, and this amplification served to estimate nucleated cell counts. Repertoires were generated with immunoSEQ multiplex PCR, while TCRdb's copy carries only in-frame clones and drops some. The DNA was the basis for D and trimming; V, J and clone size are from that table. Here the sample spans roughly 220,000 clones, just over 85% being singletons. Sequenced material: peripheral blood. The V gene is TRBV9, the J gene TRBJ1-3, with D possibly TRBD1 on 6 matching bases. This TCR was sampled from a man younger than 40 who had recovered from COVID-19. Here the CDR3 reads CASSVGGHRVSGNTIYF. DNA of the CDR3: TGTGCCAGCAGCGTAGGTGGGCACAGGGTTTCAGGAAACACCATATATTTT.